This TCR beta chain was recovered during a study of blood T cell repertoires in COVID-19. Across the study: Sites in the United States, Italy and Spain provided acute and convalescent COVID-19 samples. PBMCs, B-cell-depleted T cells, or T cells provided the cDNA or gDNA that made up the material.

Per the study methods: It was from reference gene primer amplification that nucleated cell counts were estimated. The data were produced by immunoSEQ multiplex PCR, yet TCRdb's version contains in-frame clones alone and is incomplete. The V and J calls and the clone size are those of that table, but D and trimming were determined from the DNA. The sample holds fewer than 200,000 clones; approximately 92% are singletons and the top ten take roughly 0.56%. V was clipped by 4 bases and J by 3 bases; unmatched bases: 8. CDR3 length: 17 amino acids. The germline V gene encodes CDR1 SGHVS and CDR2 FQNEAQ. This chain uses TRBV7-8 with TRBJ1-6; 8 bases are a match to TRBD1. Sample: peripheral blood. The sequence was collected from a man in his forties or fifties with acute or convalescent COVID-19. CDR3 nucleotide sequence: TGTGCCAGCAGCTCACCTCCAGGGGGCAACTATAATTCACCCCTCCACTTT. Protein: CASSSPPGGNYNSPLHF.